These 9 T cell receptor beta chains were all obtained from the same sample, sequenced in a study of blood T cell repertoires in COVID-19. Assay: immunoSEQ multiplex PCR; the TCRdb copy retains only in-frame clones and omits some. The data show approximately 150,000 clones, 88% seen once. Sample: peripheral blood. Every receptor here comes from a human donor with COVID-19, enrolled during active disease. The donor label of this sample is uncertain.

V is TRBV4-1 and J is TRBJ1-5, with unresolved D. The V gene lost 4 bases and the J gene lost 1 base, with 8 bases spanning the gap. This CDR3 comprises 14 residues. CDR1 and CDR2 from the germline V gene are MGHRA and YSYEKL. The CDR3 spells CASSRTRSNQPQHF. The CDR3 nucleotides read TGCGCCAGCAGCCGTACACGAAGCAATCAGCCCCAGCATTTT.

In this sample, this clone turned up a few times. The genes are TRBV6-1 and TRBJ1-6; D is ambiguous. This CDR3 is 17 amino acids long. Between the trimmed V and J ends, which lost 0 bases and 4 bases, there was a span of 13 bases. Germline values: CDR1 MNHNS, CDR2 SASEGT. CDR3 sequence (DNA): TGTGCCAGCAGTGAAGCAGGCCGGCGGAATTATAATTCACCCCTCCACTTT. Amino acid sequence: CASSEAGRRNYNSPLHF.

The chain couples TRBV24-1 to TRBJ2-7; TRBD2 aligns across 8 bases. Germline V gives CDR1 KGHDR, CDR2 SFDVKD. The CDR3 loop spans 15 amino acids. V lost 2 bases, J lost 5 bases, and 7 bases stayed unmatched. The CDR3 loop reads CATSDWRSGGDEQYF. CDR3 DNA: TGTGCCACCAGTGATTGGCGGTCCGGGGGGGACGAGCAGTACTTC.

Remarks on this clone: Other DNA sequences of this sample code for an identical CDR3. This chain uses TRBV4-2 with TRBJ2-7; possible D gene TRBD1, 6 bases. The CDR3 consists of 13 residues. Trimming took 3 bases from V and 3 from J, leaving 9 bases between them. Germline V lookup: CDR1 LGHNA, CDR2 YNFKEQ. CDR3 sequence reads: CASSQGDNYEQYF. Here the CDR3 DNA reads TGTGCCAGCAGCCAGGGGGACAACTACGAGCAGTACTTC.

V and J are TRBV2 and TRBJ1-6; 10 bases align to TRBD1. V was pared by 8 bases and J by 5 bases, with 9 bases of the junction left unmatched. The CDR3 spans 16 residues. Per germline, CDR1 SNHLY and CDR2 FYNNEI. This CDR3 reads CASGYAGTGDNSPLHF. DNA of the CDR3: TGTGCCAGCGGCTATGCCGGGACAGGGGATAATTCACCCCTCCACTTT.

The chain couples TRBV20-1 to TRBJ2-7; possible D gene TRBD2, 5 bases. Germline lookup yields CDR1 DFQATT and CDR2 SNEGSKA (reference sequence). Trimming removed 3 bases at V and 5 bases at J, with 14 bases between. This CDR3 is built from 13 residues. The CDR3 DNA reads TGCAGTGCTAGTACCGGAGGAGGCGACGAGCAGTACTTC. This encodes CSASTGGGDEQYF.

CDR3 residues: CASSKRGIKFEKLFF. In DNA, the CDR3 is TGTGCCAGCAGCAAAAGGGGCATAAAATTTGAAAAACTGTTTTTT. J is TRBJ1-4 and V is TRBV28, with TRBD1 as a possible D gene (5 bases). Per the germline V gene, CDR1 is MDHEN and CDR2 is SYDVKM. This CDR3 comprises 15 residues. The V and J ends lost 6 bases and 7 bases respectively, with 18 bases between them.

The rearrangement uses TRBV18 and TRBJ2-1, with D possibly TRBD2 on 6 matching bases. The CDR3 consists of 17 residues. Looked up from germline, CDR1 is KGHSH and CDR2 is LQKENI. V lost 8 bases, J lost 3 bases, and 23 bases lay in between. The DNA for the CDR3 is TGTGCCAGCGCCGGCACCCCGGGACTCCTACTCTACAATGAGCAGTTCTTC. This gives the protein CASAGTPGLLLYNEQFF.

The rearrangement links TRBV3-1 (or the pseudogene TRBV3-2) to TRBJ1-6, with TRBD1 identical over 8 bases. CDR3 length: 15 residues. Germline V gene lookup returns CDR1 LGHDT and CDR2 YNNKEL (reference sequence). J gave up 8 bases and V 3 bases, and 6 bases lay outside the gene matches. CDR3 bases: TGTGCCAGCAGCCACCAGGGGGCGACGCATTCACCCCTCCACTTT. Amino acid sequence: CASSHQGATHSPLHF.